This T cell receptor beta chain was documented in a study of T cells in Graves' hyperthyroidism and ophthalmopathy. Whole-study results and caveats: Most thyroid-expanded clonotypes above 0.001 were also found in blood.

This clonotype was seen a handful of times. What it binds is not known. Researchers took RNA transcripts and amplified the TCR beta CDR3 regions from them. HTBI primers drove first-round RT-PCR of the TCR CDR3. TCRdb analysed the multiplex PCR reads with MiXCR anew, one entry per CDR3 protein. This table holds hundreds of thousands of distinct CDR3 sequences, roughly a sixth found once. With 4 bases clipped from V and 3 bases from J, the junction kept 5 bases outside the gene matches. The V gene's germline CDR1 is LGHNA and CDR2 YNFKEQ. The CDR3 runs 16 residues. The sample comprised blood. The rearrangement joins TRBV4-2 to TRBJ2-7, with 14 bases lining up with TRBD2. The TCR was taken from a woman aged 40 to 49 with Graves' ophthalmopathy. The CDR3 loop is CASSPGTSGSLYEQYF. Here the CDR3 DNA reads TGTGCCAGCAGCCCCGGGACTAGCGGGAGCCTCTACGAGCAGTACTTC.